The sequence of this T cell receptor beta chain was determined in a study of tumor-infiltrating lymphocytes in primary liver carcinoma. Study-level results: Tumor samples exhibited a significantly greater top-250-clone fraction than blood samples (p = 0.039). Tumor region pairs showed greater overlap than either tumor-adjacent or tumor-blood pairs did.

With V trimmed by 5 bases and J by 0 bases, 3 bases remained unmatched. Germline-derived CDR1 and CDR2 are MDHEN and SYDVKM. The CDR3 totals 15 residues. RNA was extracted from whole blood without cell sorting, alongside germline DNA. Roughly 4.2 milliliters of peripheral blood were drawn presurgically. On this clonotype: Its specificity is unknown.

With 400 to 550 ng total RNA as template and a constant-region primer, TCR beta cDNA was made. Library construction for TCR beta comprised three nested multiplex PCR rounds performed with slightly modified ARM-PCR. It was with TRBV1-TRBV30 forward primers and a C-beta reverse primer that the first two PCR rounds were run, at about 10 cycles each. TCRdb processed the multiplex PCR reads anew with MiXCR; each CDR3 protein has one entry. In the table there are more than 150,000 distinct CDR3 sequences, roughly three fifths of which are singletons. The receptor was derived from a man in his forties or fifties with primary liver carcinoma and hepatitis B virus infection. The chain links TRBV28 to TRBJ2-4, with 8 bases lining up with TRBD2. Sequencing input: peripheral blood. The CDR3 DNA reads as TGTGCCAGCAGTATAGCGGGGCCAGCCAAAAACATTCAGTACTTC. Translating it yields CASSIAGPAKNIQYF.